A single sample is the source of the 7 T cell receptor beta chains below, sequenced in a study of T cells in placental villitis. The libraries were made with immunoSEQ v4. Assay used: immunoSEQ multiplex PCR; TCRdb lists only in-frame clones, some missing. The sample lists around 800 clones; roughly nine tenths were seen once. The specimen sequenced was placental tissue containing maternal and fetal cells. The receptors derive from a human donor in good health; the placental T cells may come from both mother and fetus.

The rearrangement joins TRBV4-3 to TRBJ1-4, with D uncertain. There are 16 residues in the CDR3. CDR1 and CDR2 from the germline V gene are LGHNA and YSLEER. V was clipped by 0 bases and J by 4 bases, with 12 bases between them. DNA of the CDR3: TGCGCCAGCAGCCAAGATCGGTGGGGAATTAATGAAAAACTGTTTTTT. It is translated as CASSQDRWGINEKLFF.

The V and J genes are TRBV7-9 and TRBJ2-7; 9 nucleotides line up with TRBD1. V dropped 5 bases and J dropped 3; count of bases not matched to a gene: 14. The CDR3 totals 17 residues. Germline assignment: CDR1 SEHNR and CDR2 FQNEAQ (reference sequence). CDR3 residues: CASSPPLPTGGVYEQYF. CDR3 DNA: TGTGCCAGCAGCCCCCCTCTTCCGACAGGGGGGGTCTACGAGCAGTACTTC. Complete variable domain (other parts from reference TRBV7-9 and TRBJ2-7): DTGVSQNPRHKITKRGQNVTFRCDPISEHNRLYWYRQTLGQGPEFLTYFQNEAQLEKSRLLSDRFSAERPKGSFSTLEIQRTEQGDSAMYLCASSPPLPTGGVYEQYFGPGTRLTVT.

This chain uses TRBV18 with TRBJ2-7; TRBD2 aligns across 7 bases. The CDR3 contains 16 residues. CDR1 KGHSH and CDR2 LQKENI come from the germline V gene. V was pared by 2 bases and J by 2 bases, with 9 bases of the junction left unmatched. CDR3 in DNA: TGTGCCAGCTCACCAGGGTTCTTAGGACTAGCCTACGAGCAGTACTTC. It yields the protein CASSPGFLGLAYEQYF.

The chain has TRBV7-2 and TRBJ2-7; D gene uncertain. Germline CDR1 SGHTA, CDR2 FQGNSA. The ends were cut back, 1 base at V and 5 bases at J, with 3 bases in the middle. The CDR3 sequence is 11 residues long. The CDR3 is CASSLVNEQYF. CDR3 sequence (DNA): TGTGCCAGCAGCTTAGTGAACGAGCAGTACTTC.

V gene TRBV7-7 combines with J gene TRBJ2-1; 9 bases line up with TRBD2. CDR1 and CDR2 from the germline V gene are SSHAT and FNYEAQ (reference sequence). V was pared by 4 bases and J by 5 bases, with 6 bases of the junction left unmatched. This CDR3 is 15 amino acids long. The CDR3 loop reads CASSSGLARNNEQFF. The CDR3 bases are TGTGCCAGCAGCTCGGGACTAGCTAGGAACAATGAGCAGTTCTTC.

The chain uses TRBV6-6 and TRBJ2-7; D is undetermined. Germline V gene data show CDR1 as MNHNY and CDR2 as SVGAGI (reference sequence). The CDR3 covers 13 residues. The V end lost 2 bases, the J end lost 3 bases, and 8 bases lay between the germline ends. CDR3 sequence (DNA): TGTGCCAGCAGTTACCCCTCTCTCTACGAGCAGTACTTC. This gives the protein CASSYPSLYEQYF.

The CDR3 loop is CASSVTGSDEQYF. CDR3 nucleotide sequence: TGTGCCAGCAGCGTTACAGGGTCCGACGAGCAGTACTTC. The chain is built from TRBV5-4 and TRBJ2-7; maybe TRBD1 (6 bases). Trimming took 4 bases from V and 5 from J, leaving 13 bases between them. The CDR3 is 13 amino acids. Germline V gene data show CDR1 as SGHNT and CDR2 as YYREEE (reference sequence).